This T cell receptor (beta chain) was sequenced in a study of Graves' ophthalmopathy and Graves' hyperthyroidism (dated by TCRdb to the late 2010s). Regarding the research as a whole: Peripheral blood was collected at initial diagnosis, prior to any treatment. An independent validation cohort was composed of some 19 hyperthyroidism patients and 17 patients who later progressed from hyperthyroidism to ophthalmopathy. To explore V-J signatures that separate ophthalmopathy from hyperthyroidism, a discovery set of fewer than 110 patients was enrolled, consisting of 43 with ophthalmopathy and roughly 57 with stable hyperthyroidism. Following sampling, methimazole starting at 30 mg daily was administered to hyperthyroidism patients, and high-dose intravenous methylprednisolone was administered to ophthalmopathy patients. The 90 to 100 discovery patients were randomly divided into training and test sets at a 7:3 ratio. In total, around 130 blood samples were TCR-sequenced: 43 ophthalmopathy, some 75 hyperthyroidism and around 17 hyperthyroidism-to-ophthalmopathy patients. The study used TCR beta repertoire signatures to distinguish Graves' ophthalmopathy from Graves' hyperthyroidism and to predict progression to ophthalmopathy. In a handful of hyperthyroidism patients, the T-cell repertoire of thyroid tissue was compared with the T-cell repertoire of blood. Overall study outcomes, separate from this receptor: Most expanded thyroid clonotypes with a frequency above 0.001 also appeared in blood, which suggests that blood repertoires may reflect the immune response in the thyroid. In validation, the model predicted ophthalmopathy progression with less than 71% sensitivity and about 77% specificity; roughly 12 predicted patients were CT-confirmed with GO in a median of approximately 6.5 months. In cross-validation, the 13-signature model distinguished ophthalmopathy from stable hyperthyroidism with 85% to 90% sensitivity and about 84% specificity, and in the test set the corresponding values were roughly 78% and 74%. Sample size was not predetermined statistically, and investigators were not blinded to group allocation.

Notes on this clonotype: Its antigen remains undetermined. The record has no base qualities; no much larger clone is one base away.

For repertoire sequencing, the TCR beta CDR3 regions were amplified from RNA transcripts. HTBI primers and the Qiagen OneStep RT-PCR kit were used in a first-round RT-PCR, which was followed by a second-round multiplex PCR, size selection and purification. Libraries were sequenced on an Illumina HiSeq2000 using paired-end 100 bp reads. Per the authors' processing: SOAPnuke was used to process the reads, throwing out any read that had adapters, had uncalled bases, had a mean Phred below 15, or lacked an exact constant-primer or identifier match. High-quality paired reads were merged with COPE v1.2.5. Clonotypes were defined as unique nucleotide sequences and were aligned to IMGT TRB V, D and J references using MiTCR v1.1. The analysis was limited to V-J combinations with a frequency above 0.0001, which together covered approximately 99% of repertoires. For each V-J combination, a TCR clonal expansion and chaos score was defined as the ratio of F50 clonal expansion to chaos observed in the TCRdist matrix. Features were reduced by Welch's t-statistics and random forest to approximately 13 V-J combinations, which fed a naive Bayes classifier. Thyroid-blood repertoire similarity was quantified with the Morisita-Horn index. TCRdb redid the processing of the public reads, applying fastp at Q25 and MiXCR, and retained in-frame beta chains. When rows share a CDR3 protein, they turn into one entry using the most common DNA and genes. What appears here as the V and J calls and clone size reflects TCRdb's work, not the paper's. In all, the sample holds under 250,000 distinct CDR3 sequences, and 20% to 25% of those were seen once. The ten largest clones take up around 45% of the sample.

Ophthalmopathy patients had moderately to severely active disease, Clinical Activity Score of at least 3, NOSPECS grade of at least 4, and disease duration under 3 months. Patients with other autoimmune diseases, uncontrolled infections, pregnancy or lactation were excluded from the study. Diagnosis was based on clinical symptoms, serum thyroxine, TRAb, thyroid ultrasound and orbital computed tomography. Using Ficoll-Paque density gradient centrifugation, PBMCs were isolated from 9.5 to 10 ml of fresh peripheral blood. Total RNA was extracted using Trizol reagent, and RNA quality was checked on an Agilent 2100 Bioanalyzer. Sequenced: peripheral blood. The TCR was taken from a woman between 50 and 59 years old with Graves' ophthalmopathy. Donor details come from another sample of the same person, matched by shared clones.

The DNA is as follows: TGTGCCAGCAGTTTCCGGGCCCACACTGAAGCTTTCTTT. Its protein reads: CASSFRAHTEAFF. The chain is made from TRBV6-2 or TRBV6-3 and TRBJ1-1; the D gene lacks a confident call. V is pared back by 4 bases and J by 3 bases, with 9 bases lying between the germline termini. CDR1 and CDR2 (MNHEY, SVGEGT) derive from the germline V gene. There are 13 amino acids in the CDR3, from cysteine to phenylalanine inclusive. Only the CDR3 portion is preserved as DNA: 39 bases, with reading frame beginning at the first base.